A single sample is the source of the 26 T cell receptor beta chains below, sequenced in a study of shared clonotypes between healthy human individuals. TCRdb's copy holds only in-frame clones and misses some; the assay was immunoSEQ multiplex PCR. The sample holds about 380,000 clones, 96% seen once. Sequenced input: memory CD8+ T cells sorted from blood. Subset indicated: CD45RO+ cells pooled with CCR7-negative TemRA cells. The source of these receptors is a man between 25 and 39 years old in good health.

The CDR3 DNA reads as TGTGCCAGCAGCGTAGCAGGTAGAGGGACCCAGTACTTC. Residues: CASSVAGRGTQYF. This chain connects TRBV9 to TRBJ2-5; D is undetermined. This CDR3 has 13 residues. Germline CDR1 is SGDLS and CDR2 is YYNGEE. V shed 0 bases and J shed 7 bases, with 10 bases lying between them.

The chain has TRBV28 and TRBJ2-7; 9 bases line up with TRBD2. CDR3 size: 20 residues. V lost 5 bases and J lost 2; bases outside the gene matches: 22. Germline V CDR1 and CDR2: MDHEN, SYDVKM. In DNA form, the CDR3 reads TGTGCCAGCAGTCCCGGGACAGCGCGACGACTAGCGGAAAGACCCTACGAGCAGTACTTC. Translation gives CASSPGTARRLAERPYEQYF.

This chain links TRBV7-8 with TRBJ2-1, with TRBD2 identical over 9 bases. The CDR3 length is 15 residues. Per germline, CDR1 SGHVS and CDR2 FQNEAQ. Trimming took 1 base from V and 8 from J; bases not matched to a gene: 6. The CDR3 DNA is TGTGCCAGCAGCTTAGGTCGTCTAGCGGGATATGAGCAGTTCTTC. Amino acids: CASSLGRLAGYEQFF.

For this clone: The junction and the germline gene differ at one end; a read error may be behind it. The chain has TRBV28 and TRBJ1-5; 10 nucleotides match TRBD1. The V gene's germline CDR1 is MDHEN and CDR2 SYDVKM. The CDR3 totals 18 residues. DNA of the CDR3: TGTGCCGGCAGTTGGGGACAGGGGAGGACCCTTAGCAATCAGCCCCAGCATTTT. It yields the protein CAGSWGQGRTLSNQPQHF.

This chain connects TRBV6-5 to TRBJ1-3, with D hard to call. The CDR3 covers 15 residues. CDR1 and CDR2 (germline): MNHEY, SVGAGI. V lost 6 bases to trimming and J lost 1 base, with 13 bases between them. CDR3 residues: CASSHSRDSGNTIYF. The CDR3 coding sequence is TGTGCCAGCAGCCACAGTAGGGATTCTGGAAACACCATATATTTT.

This chain uses TRBV5-6 with TRBJ2-5; tentatively, D is TRBD2 (5 bases). The CDR3 length is 15 residues. Germline CDR1 SGHDT, CDR2 YYEEEE. The V end was cut by 0 bases, the J end by 0 bases, with 9 bases between. CDR3 DNA sequence: TGTGCCAGCAGCTTGGTCGGGATATACCAAGAGACCCAGTACTTC. It encodes CASSLVGIYQETQYF. The full variable domain, completed using reference TRBV5-6 and TRBJ2-5, is DAGVTQSPTHLIKTRGQQVTLRCSPKSGHDTVSWYQQALGQGPQFIFQYYEEEERQRGNFPDRFSGHQFPNYSSELNVNALLLGDSALYLCASSLVGIYQETQYFGPGTRLLVL.

The rearrangement joins TRBV19 to TRBJ2-3; 9 bases are a match to TRBD2. Trimming cost V 0 bases and J 0 bases; bases outside gene matches: 1. CDR1 and CDR2 from the germline V gene are LNHDA and SQIVND (reference sequence). This CDR3 region has 16 residues. The CDR3 protein is CASSIDLAGSTDTQYF. The CDR3 DNA reads TGTGCCAGTAGTATAGACCTAGCGGGGAGCACAGATACGCAGTATTTT.

This clone was detected once. The V and J genes are TRBV4-1 and TRBJ2-5, with unresolved D. The CDR3 consists of 12 residues. V was cut by 4 bases and J by 1 base, with 4 bases left in between. Germline assignment: CDR1 MGHRA and CDR2 YSYEKL. CDR3 sequence: CASSLPQETQYF. The CDR3 nucleotides read TGCGCCAGCAGCCTGCCCCAAGAGACCCAGTACTTC.

This chain connects TRBV28 to TRBJ2-3; the D is unclear. The CDR3 spans 12 residues. Germline V gene lookup returns CDR1 MDHEN and CDR2 SYDVKM. Deletions cut 2 bases from V and 4 bases from J, with 4 bases between. CDR3 coding DNA: TGTGCCAGCAGTTTAGCCCCAGATACGCAGTATTTT. Protein sequence: CASSLAPDTQYF.

This chain links TRBV11-3 with TRBJ1-6; 8 bases fit TRBD1. Germline assignment: CDR1 SGHNT and CDR2 YENEEA. The V segment lost 0 bases and the J segment 7 bases; nucleotides outside the gene matches: 2. This CDR3 spans 15 amino acids. CDR3 residues: CASSLERQGNSPLHF. The CDR3 DNA is TGTGCCAGCAGCTTAGAAAGACAGGGGAATTCACCCCTCCACTTT.

As to this clone: This same CDR3 is encoded by further DNA sequences in the sample. V gene TRBV6-5 combines with J gene TRBJ2-3; TRBD2 matches at 7 bases. Germline V gives CDR1 MNHEY, CDR2 SVGAGI. The J segment lost 0 bases and the V segment lost 0 bases, leaving 0 bases of the junction unmatched. The length of the CDR3 is 15 residues. The chain's CDR3 is CASSYSSGSTDTQYF. As DNA, the CDR3 is TGTGCCAGCAGTTACTCTAGCGGGAGCACAGATACGCAGTATTTT.

V gene TRBV7-3 combines with J gene TRBJ1-2; 8 bases fit TRBD1. CDR3 length: 15 residues. Germline CDR1 is SGHTA and CDR2 is FQGTGA. With 8 bases clipped from V and 8 bases from J, the junction kept 16 bases outside the gene matches. The CDR3: CASGQGQGKGRGYTF. CDR3 coding DNA: TGTGCCAGCGGCCAAGGACAGGGCAAAGGACGGGGCTACACCTTC.

The chain recombines TRBV11-2 with TRBJ1-6; 10 bases align to TRBD1. This CDR3 is 15 amino acids long. From germline, CDR1 is SGHAT and CDR2 FQNNGV. Losses at the gene ends were 5 bases for V and 10 bases for J; bases not matched to a gene: 8. The CDR3: CASSTRDRGRSPLHF. CDR3 DNA sequence: TGTGCCAGCAGCACTCGGGACAGGGGAAGATCACCCCTCCACTTT.

J is TRBJ1-5 and V is TRBV28; D uncertain. The germline CDR1 and CDR2 sequences are MDHEN and SYDVKM. Trimming took 2 bases from V and 8 from J, leaving 7 bases between them. The CDR3 length is 12 residues. In DNA form, the CDR3 reads TGTGCCAGCAGTTTAACTACCGAGCCCCAGCATTTT. Its protein is CASSLTTEPQHF.

The rearrangement uses TRBV5-1 and TRBJ2-3, with 7 nucleotides matching TRBD2. The junction had 11 bases not matched to a gene; V was cut back by 5 bases and J by 5 bases. The CDR3 runs to 15 residues. The germline CDR1 and CDR2 sequences are SGHRS and YFSETQ. In DNA form, the CDR3 reads TGCGCCAGCAGTCTCGGTGGCGGGAGTAGAGATACGCAGTATTTT. Translation gives CASSLGGGSRDTQYF.

The rearrangement uses TRBV10-2 and TRBJ2-7; TRBD2 agrees at 7 bases. Germline lookup yields CDR1 WSHSY and CDR2 SAAADI. Trimming cost V 3 bases and J 2 bases; bases outside gene matches: 4. This CDR3 has 14 residues. CDR3 DNA: TGCGCCAGCAGTGACCTAGCGGCCCCCTACGAGCAGTACTTC. Amino acids: CASSDLAAPYEQYF.

This chain connects TRBV6-4 to TRBJ1-4; 10 bases map to TRBD1. Unmatched junction bases numbered 1, after V lost 2 bases and J lost 1 base. From germline, CDR1 is MRHNA and CDR2 SNTAGT. The CDR3 covers 16 residues. CDR3 region: CASSDDRGQTNEKLFF. DNA for the CDR3: TGTGCCAGCAGTGACGACAGGGGGCAAACTAATGAAAAACTGTTTTTT.

The chain uses TRBV7-2 and TRBJ2-7; no clear D. Trimming pared 0 bases from V and 2 bases from J, leaving 5 bases between. The CDR3 runs to 13 residues. Looked up from germline, CDR1 is SGHTA and CDR2 is FQGNSA. This chain's CDR3 is CASSLAFTYEQYF. The CDR3, as DNA: TGTGCCAGCAGCTTAGCGTTTACCTACGAGCAGTACTTC.

This chain uses TRBV9 with TRBJ2-7; 12 bases match TRBD2. CDR1 is SGDLS, CDR2 YYNGEE, per germline. The CDR3 contains 17 residues. J was trimmed by 0 bases and V by 0 bases; bases with no gene match: 4. The CDR3 region has the DNA TGTGCCAGCAGCGTAGGGGCGACTAGCGGGAGCTCCTACGAGCAGTACTTC. It is translated as CASSVGATSGSSYEQYF.

The chain links TRBV29-1 to TRBJ2-7, with TRBD2 matching over 11 bases. The CDR3 sequence is 14 residues long. Germline CDR1 and CDR2: SQVTM and ANQGSEA. The ends lost 6 bases at V and 3 bases at J; junction bases unmatched: 7. The CDR3 loop reads CSVSRLAGHYEQYF. CDR3 DNA: TGCAGCGTCAGCCGACTAGCGGGACACTACGAGCAGTACTTC.

This chain joins TRBV18 and TRBJ1-3, with 7 bases that match TRBD1. V was pared by 4 bases and J by 3 bases, with 6 bases of the junction left unmatched. The CDR3 sequence is 15 residues long. Germline CDR1 KGHSH, CDR2 LQKENI. The CDR3 DNA sequence: TGTGCCAGCTCACTCAAGACAGGGTTTGGAAACACCATATATTTT. As protein: CASSLKTGFGNTIYF.

This chain connects TRBV5-1 to TRBJ2-1; D not resolved. CDR1 and CDR2 from the germline V gene are SGHRS and YFSETQ. CDR3 length equals 13 residues. The V end was cut by 7 bases, the J end by 3 bases, with 11 bases between. This CDR3 is CASRLTDYNEQFF. The CDR3 DNA reads as TGCGCCAGCCGCCTAACAGACTACAATGAGCAGTTCTTC. Full variable domain (remainder filled in from reference TRBV5-1 and TRBJ2-1): KAGVTQTPRYLIKTRGQQVTLSCSPISGHRSVSWYQQTPGQGLQFLFEYFSETQRNKGNFPGRFSGRQFSNSRSEMNVSTLELGDSALYLCASRLTDYNEQFFGPGTRLTVL.

Comments on this clone: The sample holds other DNA sequences that translate to the same CDR3. The chain combines TRBV28 with TRBJ2-7, with TRBD1 matching 7 bases. This CDR3 is 13 amino acids long. V shed 1 base, J shed 3 bases, and the junction held 0 bases outside the gene matches. Germline assignment: CDR1 MDHEN and CDR2 SYDVKM. CDR3 sequence (DNA): TGTGCCAGCAGTTTATCAGGGGGCTACGAGCAGTACTTC. This encodes CASSLSGGYEQYF.

The chain uses TRBV30 and TRBJ1-3, with D maybe TRBD1 (6 bases). V lost 0 bases to trimming and J lost 0 bases, with 9 bases between them. Per the germline V gene, CDR1 is GTSNPN and CDR2 is SVGIG (reference sequence). This CDR3 spans 15 amino acids. In DNA, the CDR3 is TGTGCCTGGAGTGTACGGGGGGCCTCTGGAAACACCATATATTTT. Encoded protein: CAWSVRGASGNTIYF.

The sample holds one count of this clone. The rearrangement links TRBV4-1 to TRBJ2-3; D remains ambiguous. Germline lookup yields CDR1 MGHRA and CDR2 YSYEKL. V was cut by 2 bases and J by 1 base, with 4 bases left in between. The CDR3 contains 13 residues. This CDR3 is CASSQFRTDTQYF. CDR3 nucleotides: TGCGCCAGCAGCCAATTCCGCACAGATACGCAGTATTTT.

This chain joins TRBV19 and TRBJ2-7; 8 positions match TRBD1. J was trimmed by 4 bases and V by 5 bases; bases with no gene match: 7. This CDR3 has 14 residues. CDR1 is LNHDA, CDR2 SQIVND, per germline (reference sequence). In DNA form, the CDR3 reads TGTGCCAGTAGTCCCCCGGACAGGGCGTACGAGCAGTACTTC. Translated, it gives CASSPPDRAYEQYF.